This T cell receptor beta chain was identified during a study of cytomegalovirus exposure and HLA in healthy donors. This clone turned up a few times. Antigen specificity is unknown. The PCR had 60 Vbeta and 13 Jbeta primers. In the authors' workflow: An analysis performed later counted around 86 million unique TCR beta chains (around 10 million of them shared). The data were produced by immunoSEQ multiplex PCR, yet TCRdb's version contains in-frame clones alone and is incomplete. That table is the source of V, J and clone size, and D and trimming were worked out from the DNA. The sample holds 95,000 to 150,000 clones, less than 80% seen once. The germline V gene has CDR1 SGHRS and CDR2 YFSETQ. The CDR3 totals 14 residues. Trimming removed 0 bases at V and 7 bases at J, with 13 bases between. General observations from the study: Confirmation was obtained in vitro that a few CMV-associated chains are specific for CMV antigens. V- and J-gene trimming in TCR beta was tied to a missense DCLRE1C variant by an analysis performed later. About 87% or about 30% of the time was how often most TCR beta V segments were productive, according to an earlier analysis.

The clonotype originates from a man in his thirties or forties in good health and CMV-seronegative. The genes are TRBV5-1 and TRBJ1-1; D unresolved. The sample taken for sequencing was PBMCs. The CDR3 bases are TGCGCCAGCAGCTTGGCCGGCACGGGTGATGAAGCTTTCTTT. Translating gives CASSLAGTGDEAFF. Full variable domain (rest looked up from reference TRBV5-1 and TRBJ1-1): KAGVTQTPRYLIKTRGQQVTLSCSPISGHRSVSWYQQTPGQGLQFLFEYFSETQRNKGNFPGRFSGRQFSNSRSEMNVSTLELGDSALYLCASSLAGTGDEAFFGQGTRLTVV.